This T cell receptor beta chain was found in a study of control samples from healthy donors and cancer patients. The assay was immunoSEQ multiplex PCR, and TCRdb's table has in-frame clones only and misses some. The sample shows some 120,000 clones, around 86% of them seen only once. The germline V and J ends were trimmed by 8 bases and 5 bases, with 24 bases remaining between them. The CDR3 has 16 amino acids. This clone has only one observation. The receptor comes from a man aged 40-49 years in good health. The rearrangement links TRBV23-1 to TRBJ1-1; maybe TRBD1 (6 bases). TRBV23-1 is treated as an ORF (open reading frame) with a function not yet certain. Material for sequencing was blood. The CDR3 spells CASSLGGEIAKTEAFF. The CDR3 nucleotides are TGCGCCAGCTCCCTAGGGGGGGAAATTGCGAAAACTGAAGCTTTCTTT.